These T cell receptor beta chains were read from a single sample in a study of control samples from healthy donors and cancer patients. Produced via immunoSEQ multiplex PCR; TCRdb's table is partial and in-frame only. This table holds approximately 52,000 clones, approximately 88% found once. Sequenced input: blood. Receptor source: a man aged 50-59 years in good health. The CDR3 runs from the conserved cysteine through the conserved F or W. Size is stated for part of the rows, as once, few or many counts, or as a class when the clone is expanded.

>.|TRBJ2-3|TRBV4-2
CASSQVAGAQSTDTQYF
>once|TRBJ1-1|TRBV3-1/TRBV3-2
CASSQAVHRAEAFF
>.|TRBJ1-3|TRBV28
CASSTPVGGNTIYF
>.|TRBJ1-6|TRBV28
CASTPDRRPNNSPLHF
>.|TRBJ1-2|TRBV5-1
CASSTPTGDNGYTF
>.|TRBJ2-7|TRBV19
CASSIGSPYEQYF
>.|TRBJ2-2|TRBV28
CASSSDPGLSTGELFF
>.|TRBJ2-5|TRBV4-1
CASSQPAPQALAGVVETQYF
>.|TRBJ1-2|TRBV29-1
CSVGGGQVVYGYTF
>.|TRBJ1-2|TRBV4-2
CASSLTFGGNGPHGYTF